Listed here is a single TCR beta chain. This record comes from a study of blood T cell repertoires in COVID-19. Study-level background: T cells, B-cell-depleted T cells, or PBMCs supplied cDNA or gDNA.

Trimming took off 2 bases at V and 10 bases at J, with 15 bases between the two ends. CDR1 is SNHLY and CDR2 is FYNNEI in the germline V gene. The CDR3 loop spans 14 amino acids. The protocol was immunoSEQ multiplex PCR, while the TCRdb copy is restricted to in-frame clones and leaves out a portion. The profile shows about 100,000 clones, 75% to 90% of them singletons. The chain carries TRBV2 and TRBJ2-1; the D gene is possibly TRBD2 (5 bases). This sequence was found in a man aged 80 or over with acute or convalescent COVID-19. The sample consisted of peripheral blood. The CDR3 DNA reads TGTGCCAGCAGTGAACTCCCTAGCATTGGGGAGCAGTTCTTC. Its protein product is CASSELPSIGEQFF. Based on the CDR3 plus reference TRBV2 and TRBJ2-1, the full variable domain is EPEVTQTPSHQVTQMGQEVILRCVPISNHLYFYWYRQILGQKVEFLVSFYNNEISEKSEIFDDQFSVERPDGSNFTLKIRSTKLEDSAMYFCASSELPSIGEQFFGPGTRLTVL.